The clone carrying this T cell receptor (beta chain) was recorded once. Germline and junction disagree at one end, which may indicate a read error. The data were produced by immunoSEQ multiplex PCR, yet TCRdb's version contains in-frame clones alone and is incomplete. Found here are over 6,000 clones, 84% of them singletons; the top ten hold 9% to 15%. The sample is drawn from a study of immune cell composition in non-small cell lung cancer. Across the whole study: Lung adenocarcinoma or squamous carcinoma made up most tumours.

Normal lung was sampled as far from the tumour as possible, at least 3 cm. The CDR3 covers 11 residues. The germline gives CDR1 SGHDT, CDR2 YYEEEE. This receptor was taken from a human donor with non-small cell lung cancer. The V call is TRBV5-6, the J call TRBJ1-2, with unresolved D. The source material was non-adjacent lung tissue. The CDR3 coding sequence is TGTGCCAGCAGCTGGAGGGCCAGGACCGTTTTC. It specifies CASSWRARTVF.